Listed below are T cell receptor beta chains from one sample, sequenced in a study of T cells after yellow fever vaccination. Using its own MiXCR run on the 5' RACE reads, TCRdb lists one record per CDR3 protein. This sample has under 550,000 distinct CDR3 sequences, with less than 25% found just once. Material: PBMCs, obtained approximately 20 days after the first yellow fever vaccination. Receptors were obtained from a man younger than 35 who received the YFV17D yellow fever vaccine. The CDR3 runs from the conserved cysteine through the conserved F or W. D genes are given only for firm matches. Clone size, where shown, is once, few, many, or a class for clones that have expanded.

14,few,TRBJ2-3,TRBV11-1,TRBD1,TGTGCCAGCAGAGCGACAGGGGTTCAAGATACGCAGTATTTT,CASRATGVQDTQYF
12,NA,TRBJ2-7,TRBV15,NA,TGTGCCACCAGCACGAACGGGTACGAGCAGTACTTC,CATSTNGYEQYF
15,NA,TRBJ1-2,TRBV29-1,TRBD1,TGCAGCGTTGAAAATAAACGTGGGACAGCCAAGGGCTACACCTTC,CSVENKRGTAKGYTF
20,few,TRBJ2-5,TRBV7-3,TRBD2,TGTGCCAGCAGCTTAACCCTGTTCGTCGGCGGGACTAGATGGGGGGAGACCCAGTACTTC,CASSLTLFVGGTRWGETQYF
16,NA,TRBJ2-1,TRBV7-9,TRBD1,TGTGCCAGCAGCCGTTTAGGAGACAGGGGGATGGATGAGCAGTTCTTC,CASSRLGDRGMDEQFF
15,NA,TRBJ2-3,TRBV12-3/TRBV12-4,TRBD2,TGTGCCAGCAGTTTAACCGGGGGGGCCGCAGATACGCAGTATTTT,CASSLTGGAADTQYF
14,few,TRBJ2-1,TRBV9,NA,TGTGCCAGCAGCTACGAGGGGTCTAGAAATGAGCAGTTCTTC,CASSYEGSRNEQFF
17,NA,TRBJ2-4,TRBV5-6,NA,TGTGCCAGCAGCTTGGGACAGGACTTTCTAGCCAAAAACATTCAGTACTTC,CASSLGQDFLAKNIQYF
15,few,TRBJ2-1,TRBV10-3,NA,TGTGCCATCAGTGTGGGCGGGGGCCGCTACAATGAGCAGTTCTTC,CAISVGGGRYNEQFF
14,NA,TRBJ1-4,TRBV6-1,TRBD1,TGTGCCAGCACTGACAGGGGGACTAATGAAAAACTGTTTTTT,CASTDRGTNEKLFF
13,NA,TRBJ2-3,TRBV20-1,TRBD2,TGCAGTGCTGCGGGGGGTAGCACAGATACGCAGTATTTT,CSAAGGSTDTQYF
17,few,TRBJ2-3,TRBV7-9,TRBD1,TGTGCCAGCAGCGGACCGACAGGGGGGGGAGGCACAGATACGCAGTATTTT,CASSGPTGGGGTDTQYF
13,few,TRBJ2-1,TRBV7-2,NA,TGTGCCAGCAGCTCCACCCCGGTCCAGGAGCAGTTCTTC,CASSSTPVQEQFF
13,many,TRBJ2-5,TRBV20-1,NA,TGCAGTGCTAGAGTAATCGGGGGAGAGACCCAGTACTTC,CSARVIGGETQYF
13,NA,TRBJ2-1,TRBV6-1,NA,TGTGCCAGCAGTGAAGCGGGGTTGGGCAGGGAGTTCTTC,CASSEAGLGREFF
14,few,TRBJ2-2,TRBV13,NA,TGTGCCAGCAACTCAGACACCAACACCGGGGAGCTGTTTTTT,CASNSDTNTGELFF
14,few,TRBJ2-1,TRBV11-2,NA,TGTGCCAGCAGCTTAGATCGGGGGCAAAATGAGCAGTTCTTC,CASSLDRGQNEQFF
15,NA,TRBJ1-6,TRBV28,NA,TGTGCCAGCAGCCCAGAGCCCGGGGGAGCTTCACCCCTCCACTTT,CASSPEPGGASPLHF
16,NA,TRBJ2-1,TRBV20-1,TRBD2,TGCAGTGCTAGAGATCACCAGCGGGGCGCCTACAATGAGCAGTTCTTC,CSARDHQRGAYNEQFF
13,few,TRBJ2-5,TRBV7-9,NA,TGTGCCAGCAGCTTATGGACCCGGGAGACCCAGTACTTC,CASSLWTRETQYF
14,few,TRBJ2-1,TRBV5-1,NA,TGCGCCAGCAGCTCCGGGACCCCGGGGAATGAGCAGTTCTTC,CASSSGTPGNEQFF
13,many,TRBJ2-7,TRBV29-1,NA,TGCAGCGTTGCGCCAGGGATCAACTACGAGCAGTACTTC,CSVAPGINYEQYF
21,many,TRBJ2-1,TRBV5-1,NA,TGCGCCAGCAGCTTGGGCAGGACAGGGAGTGGCTCGGGGGGGATCCACAATGAGCAGTTCTTC,CASSLGRTGSGSGGIHNEQFF
13,NA,TRBJ2-7,TRBV5-6,NA,TGTGCCAGCAGCTTGGCTAGAGCGGACGAGCAGTACTTC,CASSLARADEQYF
15,few,TRBJ1-1,TRBV10-3,TRBD1,TGTGCCATCAGGAATCAGGGGGGTCAAGAGACTGAAGCTTTCTTT,CAIRNQGGQETEAFF
13,few,TRBJ1-1,TRBV7-2,NA,TGTGCCAGCAGCTTATGGGGAGGAACTGAAGCTTTCTTT,CASSLWGGTEAFF
14,few,TRBJ2-5,TRBV5-1,NA,TGCGCCAGCAGCTTGGATGTGTCGAGAGAGACCCAGTACTTC,CASSLDVSRETQYF
15,NA,TRBJ2-3,TRBV7-3,NA,TGTGCCAGCAGCTTACGGGGGTCAGGCACAGATACGCAGTATTTT,CASSLRGSGTDTQYF
12,NA,TRBJ1-5,TRBV11-2,NA,TGTGCCACCACCGAGGGGGGAAAGCCCCAGCATTTT,CATTEGGKPQHF
12,few,TRBJ2-3,TRBV7-2,NA,TGTGCCAGCAGCGCTACGGGGCCTACGCAGTATTTT,CASSATGPTQYF
15,few,TRBJ2-1,TRBV5-1,TRBD1,TGCGCCAGCAGCTTGGGGGACAGCCGGGGCAATGAGCAGTTCTTC,CASSLGDSRGNEQFF
14,NA,TRBJ2-2,TRBV11-2,NA,TGTGCCAGCAGCAAAGGGGTGAACACCGGGGAGCTGTTTTTT,CASSKGVNTGELFF